This T cell receptor beta chain was found in a study of shared clonotypes between healthy human individuals. This CDR3 is 13 amino acids long. Per the germline V gene, CDR1 is SGHNT and CDR2 is YYREEE (reference sequence). On this clone: Its target is not known. One end of the junction is discordant with germline, which a read error may explain.

In the sorted-subset replicate PCRs, approximately 200 ng DNA, around 30,000 T cell genomes, was used. Clones were sequenced by immunoSEQ multiplex PCR, and TCRdb holds only the in-frame ones, with some missing. The sample yields approximately 530,000 clones, about 96% seen once. Study-wide results and caveats: Naive subsets usually exceeded memory subsets in estimated richness. Non-shared clonotypes displayed generation probabilities falling below those of clonotypes present in all four donors.

Material for sequencing was naive CD4+ T cells sorted from blood. Subset noted: CD45RA+ positively selected. The TCR was taken from a woman under 40 in good health. The chain joins TRBV5-4 to TRBJ2-5; D assignment may be TRBD1 or TRBD2 (6 bases each). The CDR3 nucleotides read TGTGCCAGCGGCTTGGGGGGCGATGTGACCCAGTACTTC. The encoded protein is CASGLGGDVTQYF.